The source of this T cell receptor (beta chain) is a study of patients and donors after allogeneic stem cell transplantation. This CDR3 has 15 residues. Germline CDR1 MNHEY, CDR2 SMNVEV (reference sequence). Trimming took off 3 bases at V and 3 bases at J, with 13 bases between the two ends. TCRdb processed the RT-PCR reads anew with MiXCR; each CDR3 protein has one entry. In the table there are roughly 940,000 distinct CDR3 sequences, roughly 18% of which are singletons. The V and J genes are TRBV27 and TRBJ2-3; D unresolved. The sample taken for sequencing was blood, either unsorted or a sorted T cell fraction (not recorded which). This clonotype was obtained from a human donor who was either an allogeneic HSCT recipient or a stem cell or donor lymphocyte infusion donor (not recorded which). It is not recorded whose cells these are; they may come from a transplant donor. The CDR3 is CASSFGAISTDTQYF. CDR3 DNA sequence: TGTGCCAGCAGTTTTGGTGCCATCTCTACAGATACGCAGTATTTT.